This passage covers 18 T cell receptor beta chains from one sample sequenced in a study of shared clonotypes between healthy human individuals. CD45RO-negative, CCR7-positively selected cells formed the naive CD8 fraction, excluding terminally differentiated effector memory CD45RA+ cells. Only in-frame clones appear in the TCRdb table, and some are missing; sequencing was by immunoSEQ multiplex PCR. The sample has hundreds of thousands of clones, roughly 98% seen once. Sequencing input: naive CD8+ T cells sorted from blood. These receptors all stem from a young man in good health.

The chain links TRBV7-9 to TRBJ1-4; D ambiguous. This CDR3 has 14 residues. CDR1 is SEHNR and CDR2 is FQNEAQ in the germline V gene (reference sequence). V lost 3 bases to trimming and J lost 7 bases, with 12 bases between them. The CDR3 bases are TGTGCCAGCAGCTTTCGGCAGTCAGTTGAAAAACTGTTTTTT. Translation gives CASSFRQSVEKLFF.

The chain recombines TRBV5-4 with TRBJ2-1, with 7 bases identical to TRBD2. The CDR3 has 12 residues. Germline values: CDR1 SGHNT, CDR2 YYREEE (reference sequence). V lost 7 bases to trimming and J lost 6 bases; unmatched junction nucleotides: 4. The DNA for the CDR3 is TGTGCCAGCGCCGCGGGGGTCAATGAGCAGTTCTTC. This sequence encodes CASAAGVNEQFF.

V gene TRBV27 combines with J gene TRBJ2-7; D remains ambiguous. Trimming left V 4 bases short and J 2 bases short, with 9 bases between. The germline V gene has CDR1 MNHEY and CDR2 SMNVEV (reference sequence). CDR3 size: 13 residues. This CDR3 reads CASSWGFAYEQYF. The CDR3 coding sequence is TGTGCCAGCAGTTGGGGATTCGCCTACGAGCAGTACTTC.

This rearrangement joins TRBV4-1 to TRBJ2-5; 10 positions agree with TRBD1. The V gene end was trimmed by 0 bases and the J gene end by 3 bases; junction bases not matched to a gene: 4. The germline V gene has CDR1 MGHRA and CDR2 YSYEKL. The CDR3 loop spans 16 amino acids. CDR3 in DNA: TGCGCCAGCAGCCAAGAAGGGACAGGGGAAGAAGAGACCCAGTACTTC. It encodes CASSQEGTGEEETQYF.

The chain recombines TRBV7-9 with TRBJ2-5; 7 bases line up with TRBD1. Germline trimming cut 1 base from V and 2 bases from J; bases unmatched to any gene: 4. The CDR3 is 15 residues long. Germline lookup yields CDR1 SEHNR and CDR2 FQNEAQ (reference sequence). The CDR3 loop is CASSLVLRGQETQYF. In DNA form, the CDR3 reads TGTGCCAGCAGCTTAGTTCTCAGGGGGCAAGAGACCCAGTACTTC.

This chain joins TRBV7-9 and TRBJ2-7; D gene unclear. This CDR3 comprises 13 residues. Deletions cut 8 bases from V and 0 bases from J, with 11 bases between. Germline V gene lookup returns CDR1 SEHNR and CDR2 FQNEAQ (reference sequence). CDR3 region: CASVGMGSYEQYF. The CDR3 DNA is TGTGCCAGCGTAGGGATGGGCTCCTACGAGCAGTACTTC.

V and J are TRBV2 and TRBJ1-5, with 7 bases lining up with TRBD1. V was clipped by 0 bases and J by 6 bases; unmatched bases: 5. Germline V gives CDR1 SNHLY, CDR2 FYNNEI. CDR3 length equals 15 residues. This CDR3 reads CASSEAVTGSQPQHF. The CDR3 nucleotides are TGTGCCAGCAGTGAAGCCGTGACAGGGTCTCAGCCCCAGCATTTT.

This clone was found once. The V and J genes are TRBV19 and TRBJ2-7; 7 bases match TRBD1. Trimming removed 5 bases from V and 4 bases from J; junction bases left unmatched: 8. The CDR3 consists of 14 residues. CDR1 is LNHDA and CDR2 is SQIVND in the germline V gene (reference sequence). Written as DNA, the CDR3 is TGTGCCAGTAGTTTACAGGGGTTAGAGTACGAGCAGTACTTC. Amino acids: CASSLQGLEYEQYF.

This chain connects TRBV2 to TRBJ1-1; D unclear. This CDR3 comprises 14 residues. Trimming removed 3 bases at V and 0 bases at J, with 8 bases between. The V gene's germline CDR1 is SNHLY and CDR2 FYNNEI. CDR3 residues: CASSERGLNTEAFF. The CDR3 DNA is TGTGCCAGCAGTGAGAGAGGGTTGAACACTGAAGCTTTCTTT.

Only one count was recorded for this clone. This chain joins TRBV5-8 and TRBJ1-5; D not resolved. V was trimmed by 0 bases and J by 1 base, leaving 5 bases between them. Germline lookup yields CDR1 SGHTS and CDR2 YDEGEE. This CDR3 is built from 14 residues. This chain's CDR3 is CASSLGQSNQPQHF. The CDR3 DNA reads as TGTGCCAGCAGCTTGGGGCAGAGCAATCAGCCCCAGCATTTT.

DNA of the CDR3: TGCAGCGTTGAAGTGGGACCCTACGAGCAGTACTTC. It codes for CSVEVGPYEQYF. The rearrangement uses TRBV29-1 and TRBJ2-7, with D perhaps TRBD1 or TRBD2 (5 bases each). CDR1 and CDR2 (germline): SQVTM, ANQGSEA. Trimming left V 1 base short and J 2 bases short, with 6 bases between. The CDR3 is made up of 12 amino acids.

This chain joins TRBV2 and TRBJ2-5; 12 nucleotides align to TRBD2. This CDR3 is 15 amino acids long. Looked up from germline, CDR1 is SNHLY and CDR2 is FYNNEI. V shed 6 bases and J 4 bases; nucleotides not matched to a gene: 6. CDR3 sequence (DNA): TGTGCCAGCAGCTTGGGACTAGCGGGTTTAGAGACCCAGTACTTC. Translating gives CASSLGLAGLETQYF.

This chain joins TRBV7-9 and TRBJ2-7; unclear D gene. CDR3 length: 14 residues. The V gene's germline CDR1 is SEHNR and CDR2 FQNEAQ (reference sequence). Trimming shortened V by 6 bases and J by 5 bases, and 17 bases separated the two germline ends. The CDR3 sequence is CASSPSETRDEQYF. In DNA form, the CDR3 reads TGTGCCAGCAGTCCGTCCGAGACAAGAGACGAGCAGTACTTC.

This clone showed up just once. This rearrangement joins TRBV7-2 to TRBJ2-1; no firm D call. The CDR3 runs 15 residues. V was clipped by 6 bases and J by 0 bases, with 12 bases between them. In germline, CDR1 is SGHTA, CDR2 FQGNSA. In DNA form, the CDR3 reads TGTGCCAGCAGAAGGACGGCCAGCTCCTACAATGAGCAGTTCTTC. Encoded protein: CASRRTASSYNEQFF. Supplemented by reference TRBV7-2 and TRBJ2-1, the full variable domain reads GAGVSQSPSNKVTEKGKDVELRCDPISGHTALYWYRQSLGQGLEFLIYFQGNSAPDKSGLPSDRFSAERTGGSVSTLTIQRTQQEDSAVYLCASRRTASSYNEQFFGPGTRLTVL.

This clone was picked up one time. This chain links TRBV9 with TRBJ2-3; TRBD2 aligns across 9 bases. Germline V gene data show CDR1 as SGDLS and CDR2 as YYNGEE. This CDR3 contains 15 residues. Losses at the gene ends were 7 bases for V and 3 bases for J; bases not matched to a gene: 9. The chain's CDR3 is CASGPGAGGTDTQYF. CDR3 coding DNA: TGTGCCAGCGGTCCCGGGGCGGGAGGGACAGATACGCAGTATTTT. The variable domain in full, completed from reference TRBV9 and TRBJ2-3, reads DSGVTQTPKHLITATGQRVTLRCSPRSGDLSVYWYQQSLDQGLQFLIQYYNGEERAKGNILERFSAQQFPDLHSELNLSSLELGDSALYFCASGPGAGGTDTQYFGPGTRLTVL.

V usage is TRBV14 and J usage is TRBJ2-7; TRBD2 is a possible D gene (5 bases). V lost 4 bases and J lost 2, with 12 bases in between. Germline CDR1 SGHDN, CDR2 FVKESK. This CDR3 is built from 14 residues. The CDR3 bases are TGTGCCAGCAGCCCTTCTTTAGCGACCTACGAGCAGTACTTC. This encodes CASSPSLATYEQYF.

DNA of the CDR3: TGCGCCAGCAGCTTGGGTTTGGGGACAGGGCTACCCACCTACGAGCAGTACTTC. It specifies CASSLGLGTGLPTYEQYF. The V gene is TRBV5-1, the J gene TRBJ2-7; 9 nucleotides agree with TRBD1. Germline V lookup: CDR1 SGHRS, CDR2 YFSETQ. This CDR3 is 18 amino acids long. Trimming removed 0 bases from V and 2 bases from J; junction bases left unmatched: 12.

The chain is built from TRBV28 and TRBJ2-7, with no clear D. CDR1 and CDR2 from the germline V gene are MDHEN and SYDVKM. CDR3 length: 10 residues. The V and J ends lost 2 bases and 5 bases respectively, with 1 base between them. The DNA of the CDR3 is TGTGCCAGCAGTTTAAACGAGCAGTACTTC. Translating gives CASSLNEQYF.